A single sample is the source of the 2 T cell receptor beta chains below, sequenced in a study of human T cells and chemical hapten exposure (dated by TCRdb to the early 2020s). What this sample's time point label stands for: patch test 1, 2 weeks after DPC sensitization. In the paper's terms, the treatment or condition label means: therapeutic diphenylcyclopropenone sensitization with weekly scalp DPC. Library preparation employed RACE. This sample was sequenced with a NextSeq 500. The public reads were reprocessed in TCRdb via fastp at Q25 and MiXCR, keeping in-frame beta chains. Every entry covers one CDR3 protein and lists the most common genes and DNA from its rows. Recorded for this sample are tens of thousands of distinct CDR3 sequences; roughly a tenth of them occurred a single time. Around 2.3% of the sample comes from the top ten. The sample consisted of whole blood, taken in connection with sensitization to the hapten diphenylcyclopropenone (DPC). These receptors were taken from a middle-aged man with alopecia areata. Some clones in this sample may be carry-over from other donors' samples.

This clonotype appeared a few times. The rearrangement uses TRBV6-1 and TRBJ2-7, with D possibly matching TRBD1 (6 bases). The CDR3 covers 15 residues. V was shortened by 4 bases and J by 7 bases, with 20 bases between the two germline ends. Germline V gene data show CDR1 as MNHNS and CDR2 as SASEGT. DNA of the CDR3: TGTGCCAGCAGTGGGGGTTTAGGGGGTCTACGGGAGCAGTACTTC. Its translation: CASSGGLGGLREQYF.

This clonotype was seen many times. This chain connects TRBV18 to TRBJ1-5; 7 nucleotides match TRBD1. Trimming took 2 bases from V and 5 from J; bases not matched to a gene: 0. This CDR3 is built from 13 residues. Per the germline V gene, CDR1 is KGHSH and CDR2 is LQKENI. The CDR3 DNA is TGTGCCAGCTCACCAGGGACAGATCAGCCCCAGCATTTT. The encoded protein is CASSPGTDQPQHF.